One sample yielded the 27 T cell receptor beta chains listed below, sequenced in a study of T-cell memory formation after mild COVID-19. TCRdb reanalysed the 5' RACE reads using MiXCR and keeps one entry per CDR3 protein. The sample holds under 600,000 distinct CDR3 sequences; about 20% are singletons and the top ten take roughly 9.1%. The sequencing input was PBMCs or a T cell subset sorted from them (not recorded which). These receptors came from an adult woman who had mild COVID-19 (a few samples of this study predate the infection). Cell type and time point are not known.

V and J are TRBV7-9 and TRBJ2-5; TRBD1 might be the D (5 bases). With 5 bases removed from V and 13 bases from J, the gap between germline ends came to 11 bases. Germline lookup yields CDR1 SEHNR and CDR2 FQNEAQ (reference sequence). This CDR3 is 10 amino acids long. The CDR3 is CASSNRHPYF. The CDR3 nucleotides are TGTGCCAGCAGCAACAGGCACCCGTACTTC.

The rearrangement joins TRBV7-2 to TRBJ1-5; 8 bases are a match to TRBD1. J was trimmed by 4 bases and V by 5 bases; bases with no gene match: 10. This CDR3 is 16 amino acids long. Germline CDR1 is SGHTA and CDR2 is FQGNSA. The CDR3 loop is CASSRMDREINQPQHF. CDR3 sequence (DNA): TGTGCCAGCAGCCGAATGGACAGGGAAATTAATCAGCCCCAGCATTTT.

This clonotype has only a few counts. This sequence joins TRBV6-2 or TRBV6-3 and TRBJ2-7; the D is unclear. Germline V gives CDR1 MNHEY, CDR2 SVGEGT. The V end was cut by 4 bases, the J end by 2 bases, with 12 bases between. The CDR3 is 14 residues long. CDR3 sequence reads: CASSSVSSTYEQYF. The CDR3 bases are TGTGCCAGCAGTTCAGTGTCGTCGACCTACGAGCAGTACTTC.

The chain recombines TRBV18 with TRBJ1-2; D might be TRBD1 (6 bases). The germline V gene has CDR1 KGHSH and CDR2 LQKENI. Trimming left V 7 bases short and J 2 bases short, with 14 bases between. The CDR3 has 14 residues. CDR3 sequence reads: CASYRDTSNYGYTF. The CDR3 DNA is TGTGCCAGCTACCGGGACACCTCGAACTATGGCTACACCTTC. Filled out from reference TRBV18 and TRBJ1-2, the complete variable domain reads NAGVMQNPRHLVRRRGQEARLRCSPMKGHSHVYWYRQLPEEGLKFMVYLQKENIIDESGMPKERFSAEFPKEGPSILRIQQVVRGDSAAYFCASYRDTSNYGYTFGSGTRLTVV.

The gene calls are TRBV12-3 or TRBV12-4 and TRBJ2-3; D gene ambiguous. This CDR3 spans 14 amino acids. V lost 0 bases and J lost 6, with 10 bases in between. CDR3 loop: CASSLALSADTQYF. The CDR3 nucleotides read TGTGCCAGCAGTTTAGCCCTGTCAGCGGATACGCAGTATTTT.

The V call is TRBV6-5, the J call TRBJ1-2; D perhaps matches TRBD1 (6 bases). Germline CDR1 is MNHEY and CDR2 is SVGAGI. The CDR3 has 14 amino acids. Deletions cut 4 bases from V and 2 bases from J, with 11 bases between. CDR3 amino acids: CASSSLTGNYGYTF. The CDR3 DNA reads TGTGCCAGCAGTTCTCTTACAGGGAACTATGGCTACACCTTC.

The chain employs TRBV5-4 and TRBJ1-6, with 7 bases matching TRBD1. Germline V gives CDR1 SGHNT, CDR2 YYREEE (reference sequence). V lost 1 base to trimming and J lost 8 bases; unmatched junction nucleotides: 3. The CDR3 has 14 residues. The CDR3 reads CASSLSTGYSPLHF. The CDR3 nucleotides read TGTGCCAGCAGCTTGTCGACAGGGTATTCACCCCTCCACTTT.

The gene calls are TRBV12-3 or TRBV12-4 and TRBJ2-7; D unclear. CDR3 length equals 14 residues. Deletions cut 2 bases from V and 6 bases from J, with 14 bases between. CDR3 sequence: CASSLLVGTSEQYF. The CDR3 DNA reads as TGTGCCAGCAGTTTACTGGTCGGAACAAGCGAGCAGTACTTC.

The chain has TRBV20-1 and TRBJ2-3, with 7 bases aligning to TRBD1. The germline V gene has CDR1 DFQATT and CDR2 SNEGSKA (reference sequence). Trimming took 6 bases from V and 1 from J; bases not matched to a gene: 10. The CDR3 totals 15 residues. The CDR3 sequence is CSASDREFGTDTQYF. The CDR3 nucleotides read TGCAGTGCCTCAGACAGGGAATTTGGCACAGATACGCAGTATTTT.

The genes are TRBV7-6 and TRBJ1-1, with D possibly matching TRBD1 (6 bases). Per germline, CDR1 SGHVS and CDR2 FNYEAQ. The CDR3 length is 15 residues. V was clipped by 5 bases and J by 3 bases, with 16 bases between them. The DNA for the CDR3 is TGTGCCAGCAGCCCCGGACAGATTCGGTACACTGAAGCTTTCTTT. It is translated as CASSPGQIRYTEAFF.

This clonotype has only a few counts. This sequence joins TRBV29-1 and TRBJ1-1; perhaps TRBD1 as D (6 bases). The ends were cut back, 1 base at V and 8 bases at J, with 11 bases in the middle. The CDR3 runs 12 residues. Germline V CDR1 and CDR2: SQVTM, ANQGSEA. The CDR3, as DNA: TGCAGCGTTGAAGCAGAGGACAGCGAAGCTTTCTTT. This sequence encodes CSVEAEDSEAFF.

This clonotype was counted between two and nine times. This chain connects TRBV20-1 to TRBJ2-1; 12 bases are a match to TRBD2. CDR1 is DFQATT and CDR2 is SNEGSKA in the germline V gene (reference sequence). Germline trimming cut 6 bases from V and 4 bases from J; bases unmatched to any gene: 10. The CDR3 extends over 16 amino acids. CDR3 sequence reads: CSAIDRTSGNYNEQFF. Written as DNA, the CDR3 is TGCAGTGCCATCGACCGGACTAGCGGGAATTACAATGAGCAGTTCTTC.

This chain joins TRBV24-1 and TRBJ2-2; D may be TRBD1 (6 bases). This CDR3 contains 15 residues. Germline V gives CDR1 KGHDR, CDR2 SFDVKD. V was clipped by 7 bases and J by 5 bases, with 16 bases between them. CDR3 protein: CATSNHRDSTGELFF. CDR3 nucleotides: TGTGCCACCAGCAATCACAGGGATTCGACCGGGGAGCTGTTTTTT.

There are a few counts of this clonotype. V and J are TRBV5-4 and TRBJ2-7; D may correspond to TRBD1 or TRBD2 (5 bases each). The germline CDR1 and CDR2 sequences are SGHNT and YYREEE (reference sequence). The CDR3 sequence is 16 residues long. V dropped 4 bases and J dropped 0 bases, with 17 bases sitting between them. The CDR3 loop is CASSPASGRISYEQYF. The DNA of the CDR3 is TGTGCCAGCAGCCCGGCCTCGGGACGGATCTCCTACGAGCAGTACTTC.

This clonotype was seen a handful of times. CDR3 nucleotide sequence: TGTGCCAGCAGCCAAGCAGGGATCGACACCGGGGAGCTGTTTTTT. Its protein product is CASSQAGIDTGELFF. V usage is TRBV3-1 and J usage is TRBJ2-2; TRBD1 is a possible D gene (5 bases). Germline CDR1 and CDR2: LGHDT and YNNKEL (reference sequence). This CDR3 has 15 amino acids. Trimming stripped 1 base from V and 3 bases from J, with 9 bases between.

This clonotype was recorded only once. CDR3 sequence reads: CASSVADSHNEQFF. For the CDR3, the DNA is TGTGCCAGCAGCGTAGCTGACAGCCACAATGAGCAGTTCTTC. This chain uses TRBV9 with TRBJ2-1; possibly TRBD1 for D (5 bases). CDR1 is SGDLS and CDR2 is YYNGEE in the germline V gene. The V gene lost 0 bases and the J gene lost 5 bases, with 9 bases spanning the gap. The CDR3 sequence is 14 residues long.

V is TRBV18 and J is TRBJ1-1; D gene ambiguous. Germline CDR1 is KGHSH and CDR2 is LQKENI. Trimming pared 6 bases from V and 5 bases from J, leaving 28 bases between. This CDR3 has 18 amino acids. CDR3 nucleotides: TGTGCCAGCTCGCAAAATTCGGCCCCCGAGGGTCCCGGGACTGAAGCTTTCTTT. Residues: CASSQNSAPEGPGTEAFF.

The rearrangement uses TRBV29-1 and TRBJ2-2; D call uncertain. V was clipped by 7 bases and J by 2 bases, with 11 bases between them. Germline-derived CDR1 and CDR2 are SQVTM and ANQGSEA. The length of the CDR3 is 13 residues. CDR3 in amino acids: CSAVLGNTGELFF. CDR3 sequence (DNA): TGCAGCGCGGTTCTAGGCAACACCGGGGAGCTGTTTTTT.

This clonotype was seen ten or more times. The chain combines TRBV6-4 with TRBJ2-1, with TRBD1 identical over 8 bases. J gave up 5 bases and V 5 bases, and 2 bases lay outside the gene matches. Germline CDR1 MRHNA, CDR2 SNTAGT. This CDR3 comprises 13 residues. The CDR3 coding sequence is TGTGCCAGCAGTAGGGACAGGCACAATGAGCAGTTCTTC. Protein sequence: CASSRDRHNEQFF.

J is TRBJ2-7 and V is TRBV4-2, with a possible D match to TRBD2 (6 bases). Trimming shortened V by 5 bases and J by 0 bases, and 14 bases separated the two germline ends. The CDR3 consists of 15 residues. CDR1 and CDR2 (germline): LGHNA, YNFKEQ. This CDR3 is CASSARDSSSYEQYF. The CDR3 DNA follows: TGTGCCAGCAGCGCCCGGGACTCCTCCTCCTACGAGCAGTACTTC.

This chain connects TRBV11-3 to TRBJ2-1; the match to TRBD2 covers 10 bases. The trim removed 5 bases at V and 7 bases at J, leaving 5 bases unmatched. CDR1 is SGHNT, CDR2 YENEEA, per germline. The CDR3 runs 14 residues. The CDR3 loop is CASSGQRGGNEQFF. DNA of the CDR3: TGTGCCAGCAGCGGGCAGCGGGGGGGTAATGAGCAGTTCTTC. The whole variable domain, remainder taken from reference TRBV11-3 and TRBJ2-1, is EAGVVQSPRYKIIEKKQPVAFWCNPISGHNTLYWYLQNLGQGPELLIRYENEEAVDDSQLPKDRFSAERLKGVDSTLKIQPAELGDSAVYLCASSGQRGGNEQFFGPGTRLTVL.

In its sample, this clonotype was seen a few times. The chain has TRBV24-1 and TRBJ2-3; D is perhaps TRBD2 (5 bases). The V end lost 3 bases, the J end lost 0 bases, and 12 bases lay between the germline ends. Germline CDR1 reads KGHDR; CDR2 reads SFDVKD. The CDR3 is 16 amino acids. CDR3: CATSDQTRRSTDTQYF. The DNA for the CDR3 is TGTGCCACCAGTGATCAAACTAGGAGAAGCACAGATACGCAGTATTTT.

The V gene is TRBV24-1, the J gene TRBJ1-5, with D uncertain. The germline gives CDR1 KGHDR, CDR2 SFDVKD. This CDR3 comprises 16 residues. Trimming shortened V by 4 bases and J by 3 bases, and 15 bases separated the two germline ends. The CDR3 reads CATSDPTRADNQPQHF. DNA for the CDR3: TGTGCCACCAGTGACCCGACTCGGGCAGACAATCAGCCCCAGCATTTT.

This chain joins TRBV27 and TRBJ1-1; no clear D gene. Germline V gene data show CDR1 as MNHEY and CDR2 as SMNVEV (reference sequence). The V gene lost 0 bases and the J gene lost 0 bases, with 11 bases spanning the gap. The CDR3 is 16 amino acids. Here the CDR3 reads CASSLSRVRMNTEAFF. The DNA of the CDR3 is TGTGCCAGCAGTTTATCGAGGGTAAGAATGAACACTGAAGCTTTCTTT.

This clonotype was counted only a few times. This sequence joins TRBV5-1 and TRBJ2-1, with 9 positions matching TRBD1. Germline V gene sequence: CDR1 SGHRS, CDR2 YFSETQ. The CDR3 is made up of 16 amino acids. With 4 bases clipped from V and 3 bases from J, the junction kept 8 bases outside the gene matches. CDR3 DNA: TGCGCCAGCAGCCCGGCGGGACAGGGAATCTACAATGAGCAGTTCTTC. Protein sequence: CASSPAGQGIYNEQFF.

V usage is TRBV19 and J usage is TRBJ2-7; unclear D gene. The germline CDR1 and CDR2 sequences are LNHDA and SQIVND (reference sequence). Trimming shortened V by 6 bases and J by 2 bases, and 20 bases separated the two germline ends. The CDR3 contains 16 residues. The CDR3 coding sequence is TGTGCCAGTAGCATTTCCGGAGCGTCGCTGGCCTACGAGCAGTACTTC. Amino acids: CASSISGASLAYEQYF. The entire variable domain, with the rest obtained from reference TRBV19 and TRBJ2-7, is as follows: DGGITQSPKYLFRKEGQNVTLSCEQNLNHDAMYWYRQDPGQGLRLIYYSQIVNDFQKGDIAEGYSVSREKKESFPLTVTSAQKNPTAFYLCASSISGASLAYEQYFGPGTRLTVT.

The chain has TRBV4-1 and TRBJ2-7; 8 bases align to TRBD1. With 2 bases clipped from V and 2 bases from J, the junction kept 14 bases outside the gene matches. Germline loops: CDR1 MGHRA, CDR2 YSYEKL. The length of the CDR3 is 18 residues. CDR3 nucleotides: TGCGCCAGCAGCCAACCACGGGACAGGCCTTCAAGGGCCTACGAGCAGTACTTC. Encoded protein: CASSQPRDRPSRAYEQYF.